These 14 T cell receptor beta chains came from one sample sequenced in a study of T-cell reconstitution after alpha-beta-depleted transplantation in children. Molecular barcoding with unique molecular identifiers was used for the TCRbeta library. TCRdb re-derived calls from the PCR reads in MiXCR, one entry per CDR3 protein. The sample includes 700,000 or so distinct CDR3 sequences, 10% to 15% of them seen just once. The sample in question was PBMCs, obtained before TCRalphabeta/CD19-depleted stem cell transplant. These receptors were taken from a girl aged 2-10 years with congenital amegakaryocytic thrombocytopenia, due to receive a stem cell transplant.

This clonotype turned up a few times. The chain has TRBV5-1 and TRBJ2-3; 7 bases fit TRBD2. The CDR3 runs to 15 residues. Germline V gene data show CDR1 as SGHRS and CDR2 as YFSETQ. V lost 8 bases to trimming and J lost 0 bases; unmatched junction nucleotides: 9. In DNA, the CDR3 is TGCGCCAGGTTTACGCGGGAGAGAAGCACAGATACGCAGTATTTT. Protein product: CARFTRERSTDTQYF.

This clonotype was recorded many times. The chain employs TRBV5-1 and TRBJ2-2, with 7 nucleotides matching TRBD1. With V trimmed by 3 bases and J by 6 bases, 5 bases remained unmatched. The CDR3 runs 14 residues. CDR1 SGHRS and CDR2 YFSETQ come from the germline V gene. CDR3 sequence reads: CASSYTGVPGELFF. DNA for the CDR3: TGCGCCAGCAGCTACACAGGGGTACCCGGGGAGCTGTTTTTT.

This clonotype was observed a handful of times. This chain uses TRBV20-1 with TRBJ2-7; TRBD2 agrees at 11 bases. The CDR3 contains 17 residues. V gave up 2 bases and J gave up 5 bases; unmatched junction bases: 14. Germline CDR1 DFQATT, CDR2 SNEGSKA (reference sequence). CDR3 coding DNA: TGCAGTGCTAGACCCCAATTTAGCGGGAGGGTCGTCCACGAGCAGTACTTC. Translating gives CSARPQFSGRVVHEQYF.

This clonotype was recorded at least ten times. The J gene is TRBJ2-5, the V gene TRBV20-1; TRBD2 matches at 8 bases. Per the germline V gene, CDR1 is DFQATT and CDR2 is SNEGSKA (reference sequence). The CDR3 is 14 amino acids. With V trimmed by 0 bases and J by 3 bases, 3 bases remained unmatched. The CDR3 loop reads CSARDTSGKETQYF. DNA for the CDR3: TGCAGTGCTAGAGATACTAGCGGAAAAGAGACCCAGTACTTC.

In this sample, this clonotype turned up a few times. The chain combines TRBV6-2 or TRBV6-3 with TRBJ2-3, with D possibly TRBD2 on 6 matching bases. The germline CDR1 and CDR2 sequences are MNHEY and SVGEGT. The CDR3 contains 16 residues. Trimming cost V 4 bases and J 0 bases, with 14 bases left between them. DNA of the CDR3: TGTGCCAGCAGTTCGATGGGACTGGGGAGCACAGATACGCAGTATTTT. Translation: CASSSMGLGSTDTQYF.

This clonotype has more than one count but fewer than ten. The chain has TRBV15 and TRBJ2-1; D is unresolved. The CDR3 has 14 residues. Trimming removed 0 bases from V and 7 bases from J, with 10 bases in between. The V gene's germline CDR1 is LNHNV and CDR2 YYDKDF (reference sequence). CDR3 residues: CATSRDRVGNEQFF. DNA for the CDR3: TGTGCCACCAGCAGAGATCGGGTGGGTAATGAGCAGTTCTTC.

V usage is TRBV29-1 and J usage is TRBJ2-5, with TRBD1 matching over 9 bases. Germline V gene sequence: CDR1 SQVTM, CDR2 ANQGSEA. The CDR3 loop spans 15 amino acids. The trim removed 1 base at V and 5 bases at J, leaving 8 bases unmatched. CDR3 nucleotide sequence: TGCAGCGTTGAAGCGAGGGACAGGGTTTTGGAGACCCAGTACTTC. Translating gives CSVEARDRVLETQYF.

This clonotype was seen ten or more times. This chain connects TRBV5-1 to TRBJ1-2; no clear D gene. Germline lookup yields CDR1 SGHRS and CDR2 YFSETQ. Trimming removed 0 bases from V and 4 bases from J, with 13 bases in between. The CDR3 length is 15 residues. CDR3 in amino acids: CASSLEATSPYGYTF. CDR3 nucleotide sequence: TGCGCCAGCAGCTTGGAGGCGACCTCACCCTATGGCTACACCTTC. Based on the CDR3 plus reference TRBV5-1 and TRBJ1-2, the full variable domain is KAGVTQTPRYLIKTRGQQVTLSCSPISGHRSVSWYQQTPGQGLQFLFEYFSETQRNKGNFPGRFSGRQFSNSRSEMNVSTLELGDSALYLCASSLEATSPYGYTFGSGTRLTVV.

The CDR3: CASSEIGTTADTQYF. CDR3 in DNA: TGTGCCAGCAGCGAAATAGGGACCACGGCAGATACGCAGTATTTT. The V gene is TRBV7-2, the J gene TRBJ2-3, with D tentatively TRBD1 or TRBD2 (5 bases each). The CDR3 runs to 15 residues. Per germline, CDR1 SGHTA and CDR2 FQGNSA. The V end was cut by 5 bases, the J end by 4 bases, with 16 bases between. Complete variable domain (other parts from reference TRBV7-2 and TRBJ2-3): GAGVSQSPSNKVTEKGKDVELRCDPISGHTALYWYRQSLGQGLEFLIYFQGNSAPDKSGLPSDRFSAERTGGSVSTLTIQRTQQEDSAVYLCASSEIGTTADTQYFGPGTRLTVL.

This clonotype was detected many times. This chain links TRBV20-1 with TRBJ1-1; D remains unclear. Per the germline V gene, CDR1 is DFQATT and CDR2 is SNEGSKA (reference sequence). The V and J ends lost 3 bases and 0 bases respectively, with 23 bases between them. The length of the CDR3 is 18 residues. CDR3 loop: CSASAGRFSRLLNTEAFF. CDR3 in DNA: TGCAGTGCTAGTGCAGGAAGGTTTTCGCGACTGCTGAACACTGAAGCTTTCTTT.

This clonotype has a count of ten or more. The gene calls are TRBV6-1 and TRBJ2-5; TRBD2 agrees at 9 bases. J lost 4 bases, V lost 5 bases, and 11 bases had no gene match. CDR3 size: 16 residues. Looked up from germline, CDR1 is MNHNS and CDR2 is SASEGT. This CDR3 reads CASSREPGLAGETQYF. The CDR3 DNA reads as TGTGCCAGCAGTCGGGAACCGGGACTAGCAGGAGAGACCCAGTACTTC.

Notes on this clonotype: Since a much larger clone is just one base distant, this may be a read error. The chain joins TRBV5-1 to TRBJ2-7; 9 bases fit TRBD1. V shed 2 bases, J shed 3 bases, and the junction held 3 bases outside the gene matches. CDR1 and CDR2 (germline): SGHRS, YFSETQ. The CDR3 is 14 residues long. In nucleotides, the CDR3 is TGCGCCAGCAGCTTCGGGACAGGGCTCTACGAGCAGTACTTC. Translation gives CASSFGTGLYEQYF.

This clonotype was found many times. J is TRBJ2-2 and V is TRBV29-1; 8 bases are shared with TRBD1. Germline CDR1 and CDR2: SQVTM and ANQGSEA. The CDR3 has 16 residues. V was clipped by 7 bases and J by 1 base; unmatched bases: 11. This CDR3 is CSGPPLGQENTGELFF. The CDR3 DNA reads TGCAGCGGCCCACCTTTGGGACAGGAGAACACCGGGGAGCTGTTTTTT.

Written as DNA, the CDR3 is TGTGCCACCAGCAGACAGGGACTAGCGGTTAATGAGCAGTTCTTC. As protein: CATSRQGLAVNEQFF. The V gene is TRBV15, the J gene TRBJ2-1, with TRBD2 matching over 11 bases. J lost 7 bases, V lost 2 bases, and 4 bases had no gene match. The CDR3 has 15 residues. Germline CDR1 is LNHNV and CDR2 is YYDKDF (reference sequence).